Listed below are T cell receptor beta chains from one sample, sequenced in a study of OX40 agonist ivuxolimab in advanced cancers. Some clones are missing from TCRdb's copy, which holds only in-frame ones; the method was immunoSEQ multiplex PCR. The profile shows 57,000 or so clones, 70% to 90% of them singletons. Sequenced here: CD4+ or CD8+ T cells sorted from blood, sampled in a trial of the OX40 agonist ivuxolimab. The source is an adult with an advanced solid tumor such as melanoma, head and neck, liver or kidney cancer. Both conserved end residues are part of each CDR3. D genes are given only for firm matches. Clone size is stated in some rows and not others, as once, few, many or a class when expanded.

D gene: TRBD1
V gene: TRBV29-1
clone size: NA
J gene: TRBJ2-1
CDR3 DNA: TGCAGCGGCCGACAGGGGGGCAATGAGCAGTTCTTC
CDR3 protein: CSGRQGGNEQFF

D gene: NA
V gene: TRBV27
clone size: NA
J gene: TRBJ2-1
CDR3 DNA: TGTGCCAGCAGTGGATGGGGGGGCGAGCAGTTCTTC
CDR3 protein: CASSGWGGEQFF

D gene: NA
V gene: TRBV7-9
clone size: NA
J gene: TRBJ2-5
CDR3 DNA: TGTGCCAGCAGCACCCGTAACGGGGGAGTCCTGGAGACCCAGTACTTC
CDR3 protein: CASSTRNGGVLETQYF

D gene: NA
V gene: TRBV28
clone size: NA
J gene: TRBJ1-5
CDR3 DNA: TGTGCCAGCAGTTTATGGCAGGGCGATCAGCCCCAGCATTTT
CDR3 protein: CASSLWQGDQPQHF

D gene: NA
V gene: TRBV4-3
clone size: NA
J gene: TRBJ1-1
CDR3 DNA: TGCGCCAGCAGCCAAGGGACAGCCACTGAAGCTTTCTTT
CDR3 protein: CASSQGTATEAFF

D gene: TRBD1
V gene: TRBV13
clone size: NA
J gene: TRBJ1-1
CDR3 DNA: TGTGCCAGCAGCTTAGGAACCGGGACAGCGTACCCTGAAGCTTTCTTT
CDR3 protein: CASSLGTGTAYPEAFF

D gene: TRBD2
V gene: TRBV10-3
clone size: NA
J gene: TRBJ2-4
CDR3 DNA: TGTGCCATCAGTGAGCGGGAGGGCGGGGCCAAAAACATTCAGTACTTC
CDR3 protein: CAISEREGGAKNIQYF

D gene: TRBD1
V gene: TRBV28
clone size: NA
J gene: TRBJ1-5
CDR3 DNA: TGTGCCAGCAGCCCGGACAGGGAGGATCAGCCCCAGCATTTT
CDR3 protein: CASSPDREDQPQHF

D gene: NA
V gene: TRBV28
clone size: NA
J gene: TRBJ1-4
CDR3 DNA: TGTGCCAGCAGTCCAACGGGGGTGTTATTCAGGGAACTGTTTTTT
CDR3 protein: CASSPTGVLFRELFF

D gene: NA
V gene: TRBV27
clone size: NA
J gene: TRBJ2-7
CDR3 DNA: TGTGCCAGCAGTTTGAGGCGACTAGGGGAGCAGTACTTC
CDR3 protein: CASSLRRLGEQYF

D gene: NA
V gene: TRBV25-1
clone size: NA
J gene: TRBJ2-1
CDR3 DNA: TGTGCCAGCGGGGCGGGTAATGAGCAGTTCTTC
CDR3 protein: CASGAGNEQFF

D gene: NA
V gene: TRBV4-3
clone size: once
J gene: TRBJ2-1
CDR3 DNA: TGCGCCAGCAGCCCTGACAGAAGCTCCTACAATGAGCAGTTCTTC
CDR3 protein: CASSPDRSSYNEQFF

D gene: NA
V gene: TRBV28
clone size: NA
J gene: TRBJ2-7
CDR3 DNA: TGTGCCAGCAGTTTCACAGGGTCCTCCTACGAGCAGTACTTC
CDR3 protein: CASSFTGSSYEQYF

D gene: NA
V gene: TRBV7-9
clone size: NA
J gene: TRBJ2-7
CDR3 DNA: TGTGCGCTGCACAGGGCTAACGAGCAGTACTTC
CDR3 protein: CALHRANEQYF

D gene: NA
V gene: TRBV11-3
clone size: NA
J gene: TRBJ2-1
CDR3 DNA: TGTGCCAGCAGCATTAAATTCGGCCAGGGCGCCCACAATGAGCAGTTCTTC
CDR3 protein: CASSIKFGQGAHNEQFF

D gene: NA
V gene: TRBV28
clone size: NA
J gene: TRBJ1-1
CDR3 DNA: TGTGCCAGCAGCACCGACAGAATCGACAACACTGAAGCTTTCTTT
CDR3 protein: CASSTDRIDNTEAFF

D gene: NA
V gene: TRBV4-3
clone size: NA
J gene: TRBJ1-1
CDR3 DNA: TGCGCCAGCAGTGCAGGGGAGAACACTGAAGCTTTCTTT
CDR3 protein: CASSAGENTEAFF

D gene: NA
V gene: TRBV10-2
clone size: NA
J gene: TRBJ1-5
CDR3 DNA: TGCGCCAGCGGTCAGCCCCAGCATTTT
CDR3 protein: CASGQPQHF

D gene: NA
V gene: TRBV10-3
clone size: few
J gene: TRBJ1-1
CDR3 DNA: TGTGCCAGCTCCTACGACGGGAACACTGAAGCTTTCTTT
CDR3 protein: CASSYDGNTEAFF

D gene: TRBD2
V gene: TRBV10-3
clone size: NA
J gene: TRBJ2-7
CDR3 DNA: TGTGCCATCAGTGAACTGACTAGCGGGATAGAGTACTTC
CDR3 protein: CAISELTSGIEYF

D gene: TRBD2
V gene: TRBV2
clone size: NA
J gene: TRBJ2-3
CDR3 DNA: TGTGCCAGCAGTGATAGCGGGAGGGCCCGGATACTCACAGATACGCAGTATTTT
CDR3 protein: CASSDSGRARILTDTQYF

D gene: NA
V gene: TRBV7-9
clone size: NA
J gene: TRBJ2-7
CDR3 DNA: TGTGCCAGCAGCTTAGCGGCGGTCGCCGAGCAGTACTTC
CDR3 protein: CASSLAAVAEQYF

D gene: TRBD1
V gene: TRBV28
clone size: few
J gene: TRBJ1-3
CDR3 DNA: TGTGCCAGCAGATTACAGGGGGCGGACACCATATATTTT
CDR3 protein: CASRLQGADTIYF

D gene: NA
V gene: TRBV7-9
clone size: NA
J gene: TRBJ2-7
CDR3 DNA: TGTGCCAGCAGCTCAGTTGAAACAGTCACCCCCTACGAGCAGTACTTC
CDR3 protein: CASSSVETVTPYEQYF

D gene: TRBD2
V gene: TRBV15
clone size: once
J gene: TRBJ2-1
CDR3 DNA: TGTGCCACCAGCCAGGGTACTAGCGGAGGGAACAATGAGCAGTTCTTC
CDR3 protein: CATSQGTSGGNNEQFF

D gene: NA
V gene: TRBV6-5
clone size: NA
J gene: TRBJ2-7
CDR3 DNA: TGTGCCAGCAGTCCACAGGGCAGGGAATACGAGCAGTACTTC
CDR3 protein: CASSPQGREYEQYF

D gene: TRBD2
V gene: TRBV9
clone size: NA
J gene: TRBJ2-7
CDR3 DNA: TGTGCCAGCAGCGTAGATAGCGGGGGCTCCTACGAGCAGTACTTC
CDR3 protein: CASSVDSGGSYEQYF

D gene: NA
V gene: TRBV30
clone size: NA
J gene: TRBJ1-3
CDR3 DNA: TGTGCCTGGAGATTAGCGGGATCGGGAAACACCATATATTTT
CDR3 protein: CAWRLAGSGNTIYF

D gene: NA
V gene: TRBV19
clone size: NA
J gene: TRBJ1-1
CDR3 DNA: TGTGCCAGCAATGGACCGAACACTGAAGCTTTCTTT
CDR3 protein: CASNGPNTEAFF

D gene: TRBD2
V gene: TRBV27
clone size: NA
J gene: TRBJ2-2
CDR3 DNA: TGTGCCAGCAGCTCTCTGGGCGGGAGTAAGGACGGGGAGCTGTTTTTT
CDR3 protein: CASSSLGGSKDGELFF